This entry concerns a single T cell receptor (beta chain). Profiled with immunoSEQ multiplex PCR; TCRdb holds only in-frame clones, not every one. The table lists about 1.5 million clones, about 98% of them singletons. Researchers partitioned CD4+ cells into CD45RA+ naive and CD45RA-negative memory subsets. The data were taken from a study of shared clonotypes between healthy human individuals. The CDR3 has 15 residues. Trimming stripped 5 bases from V and 2 bases from J, with 12 bases between. Germline V gene sequence: CDR1 LNHDA, CDR2 SQIVND (reference sequence). Material: naive CD4+ T cells sorted from blood. Subset meaning: CD45RA+ positively selected. This chain links TRBV19 with TRBJ2-2, with a possible D match to TRBD2 (7 bases). The receptor's source is a young man in good health. CDR3: CASSGRGLNTGELFF. DNA of the CDR3: TGTGCCAGTAGTGGCAGGGGACTAAACACCGGGGAGCTGTTTTTT. Using reference TRBV19 and TRBJ2-2 for the parts outside the CDR3, the full variable domain is DGGITQSPKYLFRKEGQNVTLSCEQNLNHDAMYWYRQDPGQGLRLIYYSQIVNDFQKGDIAEGYSVSREKKESFPLTVTSAQKNPTAFYLCASSGRGLNTGELFFGEGSRLTVL.